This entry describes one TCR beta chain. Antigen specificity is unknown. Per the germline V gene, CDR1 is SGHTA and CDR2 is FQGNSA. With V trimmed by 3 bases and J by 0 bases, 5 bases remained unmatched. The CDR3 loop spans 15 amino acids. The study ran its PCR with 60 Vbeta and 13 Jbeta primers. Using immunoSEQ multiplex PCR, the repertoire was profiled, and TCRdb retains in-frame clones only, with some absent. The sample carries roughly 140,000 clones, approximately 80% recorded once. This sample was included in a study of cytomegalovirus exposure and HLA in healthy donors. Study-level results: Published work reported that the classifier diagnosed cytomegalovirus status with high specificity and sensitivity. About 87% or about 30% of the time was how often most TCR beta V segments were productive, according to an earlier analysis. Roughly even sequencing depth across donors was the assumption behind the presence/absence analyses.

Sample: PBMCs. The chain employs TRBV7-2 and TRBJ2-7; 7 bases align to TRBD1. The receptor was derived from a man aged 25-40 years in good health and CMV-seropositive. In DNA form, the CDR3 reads TGTGCCAGCAGCTTCCACGGACAGGCCTCCTACGAGCAGTACTTC. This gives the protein CASSFHGQASYEQYF.